This T cell receptor beta chain was profiled in a study of shared clonotypes between healthy human individuals. Germline assignment: CDR1 SGHTA and CDR2 FQGNSA. V gave up 2 bases and J gave up 3 bases; unmatched junction bases: 8. CDR3 length: 17 amino acids. In the source study's methods: For the immunoSEQ data, sequences were junction-only without quality scores, so filtering differed. The table came from immunoSEQ multiplex PCR; TCRdb's copy has only in-frame clones and leaves some out. V, J and clone size are those of that table, while D and trimming were read from the DNA. Of about 1.5 million clones listed, around 98% are singletons.

The genes are TRBV7-2 and TRBJ2-2; TRBD2 aligns across 8 bases. The receptor was derived from a man aged 25-40 years in good health. The material sequenced was naive CD4+ T cells sorted from blood. Subset reported: CD45RA+ positively selected. For the CDR3, the DNA is TGTGCCAGCAGCTTACTGGCGGGACTAGGCTACACCGGGGAGCTGTTTTTT. Its protein product is CASSLLAGLGYTGELFF.